These T cell receptor beta chains were read from a single sample in a study of T cell repertoires in cytomegalovirus infection. MiXCR, run by TCRdb on the reads, gives a single entry per CDR3 protein. The sample holds roughly 720,000 distinct CDR3 sequences, about a third seen once. The sample comprised PBMCs. Every receptor here comes from a human donor in good health (CMV status not recorded). Some clones in this sample may be carry-over from other donors' samples. Each CDR3 is given with its conserved first and last residue. D genes are given only for firm matches. Some rows mark clone size as missing; the rest say once, few, many or name a class of expanded clone.

d_gene: TRBD1
j_gene: TRBJ2-1
abundance: NA
v_gene: TRBV28
CDR3nt: TGTGCCAGCAGGCCAACAGGGGGAAATGAGCAGTTCTTC
CDR3aa: CASRPTGGNEQFF

d_gene: NA
j_gene: TRBJ2-1
abundance: NA
v_gene: TRBV10-3
CDR3nt: TGTGCCGCCTCTTGGACTGGGGGACCCGATGAGCAGTTCTTC
CDR3aa: CAASWTGGPDEQFF

d_gene: NA
j_gene: TRBJ2-3
abundance: NA
v_gene: TRBV20-1
CDR3nt: TGCAGTGCTAGACGCACAGATACGCAGTATTTT
CDR3aa: CSARRTDTQYF

d_gene: TRBD1
j_gene: TRBJ1-1
abundance: NA
v_gene: TRBV20-1
CDR3nt: TGCAGTGCTGCTCGGAGGGACAGGGAGTCCGAAGCTTTCTTT
CDR3aa: CSAARRDRESEAFF

d_gene: TRBD2
j_gene: TRBJ2-1
abundance: NA
v_gene: TRBV5-6
CDR3nt: TGTGCCAGCAGCTTGGGACTAGCGGTGAACAATGAGCAGTTCTTC
CDR3aa: CASSLGLAVNNEQFF

d_gene: TRBD1
j_gene: TRBJ2-7
abundance: NA
v_gene: TRBV5-4
CDR3nt: TGTGCCAGCAGCTTGGACAGGGGTCTGAGCGAGCAGTACTTC
CDR3aa: CASSLDRGLSEQYF

d_gene: NA
j_gene: TRBJ2-7
abundance: few
v_gene: TRBV12-3/TRBV12-4
CDR3nt: TGTGCCAGCAGACTCCGGGACTTCCTCTCCTACGAGCAGTACTTC
CDR3aa: CASRLRDFLSYEQYF

d_gene: TRBD2
j_gene: TRBJ2-1
abundance: few
v_gene: TRBV19
CDR3nt: TGTGCCAGTAGTATAGCTGGACTAGACATAAATGAGCAGTTCTTC
CDR3aa: CASSIAGLDINEQFF

d_gene: TRBD2
j_gene: TRBJ2-1
abundance: few
v_gene: TRBV12-3/TRBV12-4
CDR3nt: TGTGCCAGCAGTTTAACTAGCGGGAGGGATGAGCAGTTCTTC
CDR3aa: CASSLTSGRDEQFF

d_gene: NA
j_gene: TRBJ1-4
abundance: many
v_gene: TRBV12-3/TRBV12-4
CDR3nt: TGTGCCAGCAGTTTTTCTCGCCCAACTAATGAAAAACTGTTTTTT
CDR3aa: CASSFSRPTNEKLFF

d_gene: TRBD1
j_gene: TRBJ1-2
abundance: NA
v_gene: TRBV7-9
CDR3nt: TGTGCCAGCAGCTATGGACAGGGCTGGACAAACTATGGCTACACCTTC
CDR3aa: CASSYGQGWTNYGYTF

d_gene: NA
j_gene: TRBJ2-6
abundance: many
v_gene: TRBV6-1
CDR3nt: TGTGCCAGCAGTCCCCAGGACTCTGGGGCCAACGTCCTGACTTTC
CDR3aa: CASSPQDSGANVLTF

d_gene: NA
j_gene: TRBJ2-7
abundance: NA
v_gene: TRBV2
CDR3nt: TGTGCCAGCAGTGAAAGGCGGGGAGTATACGAGCAGTACTTC
CDR3aa: CASSERRGVYEQYF

d_gene: TRBD1
j_gene: TRBJ2-5
abundance: NA
v_gene: TRBV20-1
CDR3nt: TGCAGTGCTAGAGATCATCGGGACAGAAGAAGCCAAGAGACCCAGTACTTC
CDR3aa: CSARDHRDRRSQETQYF

d_gene: NA
j_gene: TRBJ1-4
abundance: few
v_gene: TRBV7-8
CDR3nt: TGTGCCAGCAGACGGGGCAGTGTGGGTGAAAAACTGTTTTTT
CDR3aa: CASRRGSVGEKLFF

d_gene: NA
j_gene: TRBJ2-1
abundance: NA
v_gene: TRBV12-3/TRBV12-4
CDR3nt: TGTGCCAGCAGTTTATTAACTAGCTGGGGGAATGAGCAGTTATTC
CDR3aa: CASSLLTSWGNEQLF

d_gene: NA
j_gene: TRBJ1-5
abundance: NA
v_gene: TRBV6-1
CDR3nt: TGTGCCAGCAGTTACGCTGACAGAGGGGCGGCTCAGCCCCAGCATTTT
CDR3aa: CASSYADRGAAQPQHF

d_gene: NA
j_gene: TRBJ2-7
abundance: NA
v_gene: TRBV13
CDR3nt: TGTGCCAGCAGTTTCCAAGATCTCTACGAGCAGTACTTC
CDR3aa: CASSFQDLYEQYF

d_gene: NA
j_gene: TRBJ1-5
abundance: NA
v_gene: TRBV28
CDR3nt: TGTGCCAGCAGTTCGCCCGGGTCGGGACAGCCCCAGCATTTT
CDR3aa: CASSSPGSGQPQHF

d_gene: NA
j_gene: TRBJ2-5
abundance: many
v_gene: TRBV7-2
CDR3nt: TGTGCCAGCAGCTTGGGGCCGTTGCAAGAGACCCAGTACTTC
CDR3aa: CASSLGPLQETQYF

d_gene: NA
j_gene: TRBJ1-1
abundance: few
v_gene: TRBV28
CDR3nt: TGTGCCAGCAGTTTAGGGGGCCGACCAATGAACACTGAAGCTTTCTTT
CDR3aa: CASSLGGRPMNTEAFF

d_gene: NA
j_gene: TRBJ2-1
abundance: NA
v_gene: TRBV2
CDR3nt: TGTGCCCGAAGTCCGGACCTACACCCATCCTACAATGAGCCGTTCTTC
CDR3aa: CARSPDLHPSYNEPFF

d_gene: TRBD1
j_gene: TRBJ1-5
abundance: many
v_gene: TRBV7-2
CDR3nt: TGTGCCAGCAGCTCCGGAGTGGGGGACAGCAGCTATCAGCCCCAGCATTTT
CDR3aa: CASSSGVGDSSYQPQHF

d_gene: NA
j_gene: TRBJ1-3
abundance: few
v_gene: TRBV4-1
CDR3nt: TGCGCCAGCAGCCAAATTCCCTGGAATTGGACTACCTCTGGAAACACCATATATTTT
CDR3aa: CASSQIPWNWTTSGNTIYF

d_gene: NA
j_gene: TRBJ2-5
abundance: few
v_gene: TRBV19
CDR3nt: TGTGCCAGTAGTATAGACCGGGGGAGCCAAGAGACCCAGTACTTC
CDR3aa: CASSIDRGSQETQYF

d_gene: NA
j_gene: TRBJ2-3
abundance: NA
v_gene: TRBV27
CDR3nt: TGTGCCAGCAGTCATCCTCGGGCCACAGATACGCAGTATTTT
CDR3aa: CASSHPRATDTQYF

d_gene: NA
j_gene: TRBJ2-7
abundance: NA
v_gene: TRBV28
CDR3nt: TGTGCCAGCAGTTTACACAGGACAAGGGACGAGCAGTACTTC
CDR3aa: CASSLHRTRDEQYF

d_gene: NA
j_gene: TRBJ1-1
abundance: NA
v_gene: TRBV7-9
CDR3nt: TGTGCCAGCAGCTTAGGGCTATTTGAAGCTTTCTTT
CDR3aa: CASSLGLFEAFF

d_gene: NA
j_gene: TRBJ1-2
abundance: many
v_gene: TRBV6-1
CDR3nt: TGTGCCAGCATGAGATCCGGAGGGAGCTATGGCTACACCTTC
CDR3aa: CASMRSGGSYGYTF

d_gene: NA
j_gene: TRBJ1-2
abundance: NA
v_gene: TRBV25-1
CDR3nt: TGTGCCAGCAGTGAACCTACCGGGGGCTACACCTTC
CDR3aa: CASSEPTGGYTF

d_gene: NA
j_gene: TRBJ1-1
abundance: NA
v_gene: TRBV2
CDR3nt: TGTGCCAGCAGTGAGTTGGTGGTAGGGACTGAAGCTTTCTTT
CDR3aa: CASSELVVGTEAFF

d_gene: NA
j_gene: TRBJ2-7
abundance: few
v_gene: TRBV5-1
CDR3nt: TGCGCCAGCAGCTTGGACCAAAATTACGAGCAGTACTTC
CDR3aa: CASSLDQNYEQYF

d_gene: NA
j_gene: TRBJ2-1
abundance: NA
v_gene: TRBV5-6
CDR3nt: TGTGCCAGCAGCGGAGCCCCAGGCGATGAGCAGTTCTTC
CDR3aa: CASSGAPGDEQFF

d_gene: NA
j_gene: TRBJ1-2
abundance: NA
v_gene: TRBV7-9
CDR3nt: TGTGCCAGCACCATGACAACCCGAGACAATGCTCGCTACACCTTC
CDR3aa: CASTMTTRDNARYTF

d_gene: TRBD1
j_gene: TRBJ1-2
abundance: few
v_gene: TRBV6-1
CDR3nt: TGTGCCAGCAGTGAAGGACCAGACAGGGCCGGAGATGGCTACACCTTC
CDR3aa: CASSEGPDRAGDGYTF

d_gene: NA
j_gene: TRBJ1-1
abundance: NA
v_gene: TRBV7-3
CDR3nt: TGTGCCAGCAGCTTAAACGCGAACACTGAAGCTTTCTTT
CDR3aa: CASSLNANTEAFF

d_gene: TRBD1
j_gene: TRBJ1-1
abundance: NA
v_gene: TRBV6-1
CDR3nt: TGTGCCAGCAGTGACCACAGGGGAGTAGCTTTCTTT
CDR3aa: CASSDHRGVAFF

d_gene: TRBD1
j_gene: TRBJ1-2
abundance: NA
v_gene: TRBV5-1
CDR3nt: TGCGCCAGCAGCTTGCTGACAGGGGTCTATGGCTACACCTTC
CDR3aa: CASSLLTGVYGYTF

d_gene: TRBD1
j_gene: TRBJ1-2
abundance: NA
v_gene: TRBV7-2
CDR3nt: TGTGCCAGCATCCCAAATCCAGGGGGCGCATATGGCTACACCTTC
CDR3aa: CASIPNPGGAYGYTF

d_gene: NA
j_gene: TRBJ2-7
abundance: few
v_gene: TRBV6-2/TRBV6-3
CDR3nt: TGTGCCAGCAGTAAGAGGGGGTTTGAAGGACGCGAGCAGTACTTC
CDR3aa: CASSKRGFEGREQYF

d_gene: NA
j_gene: TRBJ2-6
abundance: many
v_gene: TRBV28
CDR3nt: TGTGCCAGCAGTTTCTTCTCTGGGGCCAACGTCCTGACTTTC
CDR3aa: CASSFFSGANVLTF

d_gene: NA
j_gene: TRBJ1-1
abundance: few
v_gene: TRBV7-9
CDR3nt: TGTGCCACAGACCGGCCTATCGGGGACACTGAAGCTTTCTTT
CDR3aa: CATDRPIGDTEAFF

d_gene: NA
j_gene: TRBJ2-1
abundance: few
v_gene: TRBV2
CDR3nt: TGTGCCAGCCCCGGTTCGAGCGTTCGGTCCTACAATGAGCAGTTCTTC
CDR3aa: CASPGSSVRSYNEQFF

d_gene: NA
j_gene: TRBJ2-7
abundance: few
v_gene: TRBV28
CDR3nt: TGTGCCAGCAGTCTATATTCCCCGTGGGGGTCAAGCGAGCAGTACTTC
CDR3aa: CASSLYSPWGSSEQYF

d_gene: NA
j_gene: TRBJ1-5
abundance: NA
v_gene: TRBV7-9
CDR3nt: TGTGCCAGCAGCAAAGGACCTATTAGCAATCAGCCCCAGCATTTT
CDR3aa: CASSKGPISNQPQHF

d_gene: NA
j_gene: TRBJ2-6
abundance: NA
v_gene: TRBV7-2
CDR3nt: TGTGCCAGCAGCTTAGAGGGAGGCTCTGGGGCCAACGTCCTGACTTTC
CDR3aa: CASSLEGGSGANVLTF

d_gene: NA
j_gene: TRBJ2-7
abundance: few
v_gene: TRBV7-9
CDR3nt: TGTGCCAGCAGCCCGGCAGCGTCCTACGAGCAGTACTTC
CDR3aa: CASSPAASYEQYF

d_gene: NA
j_gene: TRBJ2-7
abundance: NA
v_gene: TRBV6-2/TRBV6-3
CDR3nt: TGTGCCAGCAGGAGATGGAAAGCTATCTCTTCGGGCGAGCAGTACTTC
CDR3aa: CASRRWKAISSGEQYF

d_gene: NA
j_gene: TRBJ2-7
abundance: NA
v_gene: TRBV29-1
CDR3nt: TGCAGCGTTTGGGGTCCTTCCCTCTACGAGCAGTACTTC
CDR3aa: CSVWGPSLYEQYF

d_gene: NA
j_gene: TRBJ1-1
abundance: NA
v_gene: TRBV12-3/TRBV12-4
CDR3nt: TGTGCCAGCAGTAAGTCAGGGGCCCCAAACACTGAAGCTTTCTTT
CDR3aa: CASSKSGAPNTEAFF

d_gene: NA
j_gene: TRBJ2-7
abundance: many
v_gene: TRBV7-2
CDR3nt: TGTGCCAGCAGCTTAGAGCGCGGAGGACCGTCCTACGAGCAGTACTTC
CDR3aa: CASSLERGGPSYEQYF

d_gene: NA
j_gene: TRBJ2-3
abundance: NA
v_gene: TRBV12-3/TRBV12-4
CDR3nt: TGTGCCAGCAGATCCAACAGGGGGGGCGGAGATACGCAGTATTTT
CDR3aa: CASRSNRGGGDTQYF

d_gene: NA
j_gene: TRBJ2-7
abundance: NA
v_gene: TRBV5-6
CDR3nt: TGTGCCAGCAGCTTTCGAGGGACGGCAGCCTACGAGCAGTACTTC
CDR3aa: CASSFRGTAAYEQYF

d_gene: NA
j_gene: TRBJ2-7
abundance: few
v_gene: TRBV5-6
CDR3nt: TGTGCCAGCAGGTCGCGAGGGTACGAGCAGTACTTC
CDR3aa: CASRSRGYEQYF

d_gene: TRBD1
j_gene: TRBJ2-7
abundance: few
v_gene: TRBV6-1
CDR3nt: TGTGCCAGCAGTGAATGGACAGGGGGCTCCTACGAGCAGTACTTC
CDR3aa: CASSEWTGGSYEQYF